The rows below give T cell receptor delta chains drawn from one sample of a study of gamma-delta chains in newborns, infants, children. TCRdb ran CATT on the reads. Altogether about 5,400 delta-chain clones are present, roughly 18% being singletons, with the ten largest covering 5% to 5.5%. Sequencing used blood. These receptors came from a child who was a newborn, infant or young child, either healthy, febrile or measles-vaccinated (not recorded which). Both conserved end residues are part of each CDR3. D genes are given only for firm matches. Rows may omit the clone size; those that give it use once, few, many or a size class.

D	V	J	size	CDR3	DNA
TRDD3	TRDV2	TRDJ2	few	CACDALGGPSLTAQLFF	TGTGCCTGTGACGCCCTGGGGGGCCCCTCTTTGACAGCACAACTCTTCTTT
TRDD3	TRDV1	TRDJ1	few	CALGDSPLGYWGIHTDKLIF	TGTGCTCTTGGGGACTCTCCCTTGGGGTACTGGGGGATACACACCGATAAACTCATCTTT
TRDD3	TRDV2	TRDJ1	few	CACDTVGDTLSIRGKLIF	TGTGCCTGTGACACCGTCGGGGATACTTTAAGCATCCGGGGTAAACTCATCTTT
TRDD2	TRDV1	TRDJ1	medium-sized	CALYPSYVGGDTDKLIF	TGTGCTCTTTACCCTTCCTACGTTGGTGGGGACACCGATAAACTCATCTTT
TRDD3	TRDV2	TRDJ3	medium-sized	CACDSVLGDTGAWDTRQMFF	TGTGCCTGTGACTCCGTGCTGGGGGATACGGGAGCCTGGGACACCCGACAGATGTTTTTC
TRDD3	TRDV2	TRDJ1	NA	CACDTVTGGPYTDKPIF	TGTGCCTGTGACACCGTGACTGGGGGCCCGTACACCGATAAACCCATCTTT
NA	TRDV1	TRDJ1	few	CALGEHHVGPYTDKLIF	TGTGCTCTTGGGGAACACCATGTTGGTCCCTACACCGATAAACTCATCTTT
TRDD3	TRDV2	TRDJ3	NA	CACDPVLGDKSSWDTRQMFF	TGTGCCTGTGACCCTGTACTGGGGGATAAAAGCTCCTGGGACACCCGACAGATGTTTTTC
NA	TRDV1	TRDJ1	medium-sized	CALTYTDKLIF	TGTGCTCTGACGTACACCGATAAACTCATCTTT
TRDD3	TRDV2	TRDJ1	few	CACDTLGGNSGGYATDKLIF	TGTGCCTGTGACACGTTAGGTGGGAATTCTGGGGGATACGCCACCGATAAACTCATCTTT
TRDD3	TRDV2	TRDJ1	NA	CACDTVSGGIRTRTYTDKLIF	TGCGCCTGTGACACCGTATCAGGGGGGATACGGACGAGGACGTACACCGATAAACTCATCTTT
TRDD3	TRDV2	TRDJ1	large	CACDFMGDTGYTDKLIF	TGTGCCTGTGACTTCATGGGGGATACGGGGTACACCGATAAACTCATCTTT
NA	TRDV2	TRDJ3	large	CACDTGWGSSWDTRQMFF	TGTGCCTGTGACACCGGATGGGGAAGCTCCTGGGACACCCGACAGATGTTTTTC
NA	TRDV3	TRDJ1	NA	CAFQRRPDKLIF	TGTGCCTTTCAGAGGCGACCCGATAAACTCATCTTT
TRDD3	TRDV1	TRDJ1	NA	CALGEPQLGDTAGDKLIF	TGTGCTCTTGGGGAACCACAACTGGGGGATACAGCAGGCGATAAACTCATCTTT
TRDD2	TRDV1	TRDJ1	few	CALGEPRGLPTFKALGKLIF	TGTGCTCTTGGGGAACCTAGAGGCCTTCCTACGTTTAAAGCGCTGGGTAAACTCATCTTT
TRDD3	TRDV2	TRDJ1	NA	CACDTVWGTPTDKLIF	TGTGCCTGTGACACCGTCTGGGGGACGCCGACCGATAAACTCATCTTT
TRDD3	TRDV2	TRDJ3	few	CACDAILGDQSSWDTRQMFF	TGTGCCTGTGACGCCATACTGGGGGACCAAAGCTCCTGGGACACCCGACAGATGTTTTTC
TRDD3	TRDV2	TRDJ2	NA	CACDTVILGDTKQTAQLFF	TGTGCCTGTGACACCGTTATACTGGGGGATACCAAACAAACTGCACAACTCTTCTTT
NA	TRDV1	TRDJ1	few	CALGEFSLITDKLIF	TGTGCTCTTGGGGAATTTTCCCTAATCACCGATAAACTCATCTTT
TRDD3	TRDV2	TRDJ3	medium-sized	CACDTLGDLWDTRQMFF	TGTGCCTGTGACACCCTGGGGGATCTGTGGGACACCCGACAGATGTTTTTC
TRDD2	TRDV1	TRDJ1	few	CALGEPPFPTRVWFRKLIF	TGTGCTCTTGGGGAACCCCCCTTTCCTACGCGGGTCTGGTTCCGGAAACTCATCTTT
TRDD3	TRDV2	TRDJ3	few	CACDTGQLGVTPEGSWDTRQMFF	TGTGCCTGTGACACTGGCCAACTGGGGGTTACTCCCGAAGGCTCCTGGGACACCCGACAGATGTTTTTC
TRDD3	TRDV2	TRDJ1	NA	CACDPLLGDTDKLIF	TGTGCCTGTGACCCTCTACTGGGGGACACTGATAAACTCATCTTT
TRDD3	TRDV1	TRDJ1	medium-sized	CALGNPLSPFGLGVDKLIF	TGTGCTCTTGGGAACCCTCTATCCCCGTTTGGACTGGGGGTCGATAAACTCATCTTT
TRDD3	TRDV2	TRDJ1	few	CACDTLGVTYTDKLIF	TGTGCCTGTGACACACTGGGGGTCACGTACACCGATAAACTCATCTTT
TRDD3	TRDV2	TRDJ3	NA	CACDTVRAAGGSNSWDTRQMFF	TGTGCCTGTGACACCGTTAGGGCGGCTGGGGGATCGAACTCCTGGGACACCCGACAGATGTTTTTC
TRDD3	TRDV2	TRDJ3	NA	CACDGVLGDTGSWDTRQMFF	TGTGCCTGTGACGGCGTACTGGGGGATACGGGCTCCTGGGACACCCGACAGATGTTTTTC
NA	TRDV2	TRDJ1	few	CACDTVGRRSRTDKLIF	TGTGCCTGTGACACCGTTGGGAGGAGGAGTAGAACCGATAAACTCATCTTT
TRDD3	TRDV2	TRDJ1	few	CACDSLLGASDKLIF	TGTGCCTGTGACTCATTACTGGGGGCATCAGATAAACTCATCTTT
NA	TRDV1	TRDJ1	NA	CALGEFLPLLSLDKPIF	TGTGCTCTTGGGGAGTTCCTTCCACTTTTAAGTTTGGATAAACCCATCTTT
NA	TRDV1	TRDJ1	medium-sized	CALGELGSPLLRGGKLIF	TGTGCTCTTGGGGAACTAGGGTCCCCCCTTCTCAGGGGTGGTAAACTCATCTTT
TRDD3	TRDV1	TRDJ1	medium-sized	CALGELCPGYWGPDKLIF	TGTGCTCTTGGGGAACTGTGTCCTGGTTACTGGGGGCCTGATAAACTCATCTTT
NA	TRAV29/DV5	TRDJ1	NA	CAASASSSHSTGEPTEDKLIF	TGTGCAGCAAGCGCGTCAAGTTCCCACAGTACCGGGGAACCTACGGAGGATAAACTCATCTTT
TRDD3	TRDV2	TRDJ3	few	CACDTAGGSLSWDTRQMFF	TGTGCCTGTGACACCGCTGGGGGATCCCTCTCCTGGGACACCCGGCAGATGTTTTTC
TRDD3	TRDV2	TRDJ1	medium-sized	CACDTPLAGDTRVTDKLIF	TGTGCCTGTGACACCCCTTTAGCGGGGGATACACGGGTCACCGATAAACTCATCTTT